Listed below are T cell receptor beta chains from one sample, sequenced in a study of T cell changes during pregnancy in multiple sclerosis. Measured with immunoSEQ multiplex PCR; TCRdb has only the in-frame clones, and not every one. The sample includes 30,000 to 45,000 clones, roughly 90% of them seen just once. The input for sequencing was CD8+ T cells from peripheral blood mononuclear cells, taken in the first trimester of pregnancy. The receptors come from a female donor with multiple sclerosis, enrolled in a pregnancy study. Both conserved end residues are part of each CDR3.

J | V | length | CDR3
TRBJ1-1 | TRBV9 | 14 | CASSETGSQSRAFF
TRBJ1-1 | TRBV11-3 | 13 | CASSSPDSPEAFF
TRBJ1-1 | TRBV6-5 | 13 | CATTQVVGTEAFF
TRBJ2-3 | TRBV4-1 | 15 | CASSQGNLEADTQYF
TRBJ2-7 | TRBV15 | 16 | CATSSDPNGLSYEQYF
TRBJ2-1 | TRBV27 | 13 | CASSFPGDNEQFF
TRBJ1-2 | TRBV23-1 | 15 | CASSQFLGMSYGYTF
TRBJ2-1 | TRBV7-7 | 15 | CASSSDYSSYNEQFF
TRBJ2-1 | TRBV27 | 13 | CASSLERFHEQFF
TRBJ2-7 | TRBV30 | 13 | CAWMTGDSYEQYF
TRBJ2-7 | TRBV7-9 | 16 | CASSHSTGAESYEQYF
TRBJ2-4 | TRBV27 | 13 | CASSPGDTNIQYF
TRBJ2-3 | TRBV9 | 13 | CASSVGLADTQYF
TRBJ2-3 | TRBV9 | 14 | CASSGGPSTDTQYF
TRBJ2-7 | TRBV14 | 14 | CASSPTGLPYEQYF
TRBJ2-1 | TRBV4-1 | 15 | CASSQDPRGGNEQFF
TRBJ1-1 | TRBV27 | 14 | CASSFGVGNTEAFF
TRBJ2-7 | TRBV13 | 13 | CASSVGQGYEQYF
TRBJ1-1 | TRBV6-5 | 13 | CASRSGGLPEAFF
TRBJ2-7 | TRBV27 | 12 | CASSPGSYEQYF
TRBJ1-5 | TRBV6-1 | 15 | CASSESRLQEQPQHF
TRBJ2-1 | TRBV30 | 14 | CAWSVPGQGHEQFF
TRBJ2-5 | TRBV5-4 | 13 | CASSLRAGETQYF
TRBJ2-7 | TRBV19 | 18 | CASSLWASGGPSSYEQYF
TRBJ2-1 | TRBV13 | 12 | CASSSYSDEQFF
TRBJ2-1 | TRBV27 | 12 | CASTEGGNEQFF
TRBJ2-7 | TRBV5-1 | 15 | CASIHDGGTFSEQYF
TRBJ2-3 | TRBV13 | 11 | CASSSGQNPFF
TRBJ2-7 | TRBV15 | 14 | CATSRDSGAYEQYF
TRBJ1-6 | TRBV4-1 | 15 | CASSQDPDPGSPLHF
TRBJ1-1 | TRBV6-1 | 16 | CASSEVEGGMNTEAFF
TRBJ1-1 | TRBV7-3 | 13 | CASSLLESPEAFF
TRBJ2-2 | TRBV7-3 | 14 | CASSLITGTGELFF
TRBJ2-3 | TRBV7-8 | 19 | CASSLAPPGTSARTDTQYF
TRBJ1-1 | TRBV6-5 | 14 | CASSLTYINTEAFF
TRBJ2-5 | TRBV30 | 17 | CAWSVKTASGYQETQYF
TRBJ2-1 | TRBV13 | 17 | CASSLERGGQSNNEQFF
TRBJ2-3 | TRBV6-5 | 15 | CASSYTSGGADTQYF
TRBJ2-7 | TRBV19 | 16 | CASSISERGAHYEQYF
TRBJ2-7 | TRBV4-1 | 14 | CASSQGEHSYEQYF
TRBJ2-7 | TRBV7-9 | 15 | CASSSIDRGLGEQYF
TRBJ1-1 | TRBV25-1 | 12 | CASRTGGTEAFF
TRBJ2-2 | TRBV6-4 | 16 | CASSDSGGSNTGELFF
TRBJ1-2 | TRBV10-1 | 14 | CASSLQNTNYGYTF
TRBJ1-1 | TRBV5-6 | 15 | CASSLVAGAIAEAFF
TRBJ1-2 | TRBV15 | 17 | CATSRGARGRELRGYTF
TRBJ2-3 | TRBV4-1 | 14 | CASSQDGSTDTQYF
TRBJ2-1 | TRBV9 | 15 | CASSAAGAFYNEQFF
TRBJ1-2 | TRBV5-4 | 14 | CASSLQGDLYGYTF
TRBJ1-5 | TRBV7-9 | 15 | CASSSIGPGDQPQHF
TRBJ1-2 | TRBV29-1 | 11 | CSVRDPGGYTF
TRBJ2-2 | TRBV9 | 16 | CASSGPGQGLFGELFF
TRBJ2-5 | TRBV13 | 15 | CASSLMQAGVETQYF
TRBJ2-5 | TRBV10-2 | 15 | CASSEGQGATGTQYF
TRBJ1-2 | TRBV9 | 15 | CASSDTGGVGYGYTF
TRBJ1-1 | TRBV2 | 11 | CASSDLGGAFF
TRBJ1-1 | TRBV11-2 | 14 | CASSLVPGDTEAFF
TRBJ1-6 | TRBV5-6 | 16 | CASSWEGGWLDSPLHF
TRBJ1-1 | TRBV11-2 | 12 | CASSLWGPEAFF
TRBJ2-3 | TRBV5-1 | 16 | CASSRTSGGESDTQYF